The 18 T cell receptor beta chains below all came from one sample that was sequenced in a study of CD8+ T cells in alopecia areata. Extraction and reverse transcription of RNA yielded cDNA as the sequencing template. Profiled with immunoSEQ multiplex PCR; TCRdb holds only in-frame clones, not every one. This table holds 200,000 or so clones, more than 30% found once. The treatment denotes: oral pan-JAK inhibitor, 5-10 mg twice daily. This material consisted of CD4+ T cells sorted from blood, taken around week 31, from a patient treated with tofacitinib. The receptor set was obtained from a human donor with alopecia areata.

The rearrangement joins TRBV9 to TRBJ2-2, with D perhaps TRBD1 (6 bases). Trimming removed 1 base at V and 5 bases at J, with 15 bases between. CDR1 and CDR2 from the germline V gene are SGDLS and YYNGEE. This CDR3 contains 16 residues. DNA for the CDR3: TGTGCCAGCAGCGTACCCCGGACAGACTCAACCGGGGAGCTGTTTTTT. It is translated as CASSVPRTDSTGELFF.

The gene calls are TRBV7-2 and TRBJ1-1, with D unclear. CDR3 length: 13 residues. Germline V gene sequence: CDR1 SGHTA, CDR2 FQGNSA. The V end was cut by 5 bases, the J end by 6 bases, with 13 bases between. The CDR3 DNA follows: TGTGCCAGCAGCCCGATAACAACCCCTGAAGCTTTCTTT. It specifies CASSPITTPEAFF.

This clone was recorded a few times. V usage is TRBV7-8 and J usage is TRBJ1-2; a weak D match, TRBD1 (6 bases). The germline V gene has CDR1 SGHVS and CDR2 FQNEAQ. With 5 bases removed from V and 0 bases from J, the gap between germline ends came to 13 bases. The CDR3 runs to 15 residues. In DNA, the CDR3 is TGTGCCAGCAGCCCACAGGGACAAGCTAACTATGGCTACACCTTC. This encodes CASSPQGQANYGYTF.

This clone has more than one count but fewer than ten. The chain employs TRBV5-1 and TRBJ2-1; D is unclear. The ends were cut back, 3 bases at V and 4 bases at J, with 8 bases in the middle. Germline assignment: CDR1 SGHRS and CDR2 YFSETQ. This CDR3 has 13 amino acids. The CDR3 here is CASSSPPYNEQFF. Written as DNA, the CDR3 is TGCGCCAGCAGCTCCCCCCCTTACAATGAGCAGTTCTTC.

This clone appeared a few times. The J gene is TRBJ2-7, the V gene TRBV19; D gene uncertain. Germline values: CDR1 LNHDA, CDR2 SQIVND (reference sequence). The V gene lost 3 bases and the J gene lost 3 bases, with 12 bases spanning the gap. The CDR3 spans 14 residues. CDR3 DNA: TGTGCCAGTAGTATGAAAGTCCAACTCTACGAGCAGTACTTC. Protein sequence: CASSMKVQLYEQYF.

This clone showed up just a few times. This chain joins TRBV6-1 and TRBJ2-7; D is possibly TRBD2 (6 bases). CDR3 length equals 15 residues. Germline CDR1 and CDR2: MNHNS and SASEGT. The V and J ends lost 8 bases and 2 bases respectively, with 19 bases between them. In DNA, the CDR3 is TGTGCCAGCTCATCGGGACTCCTTATCGCCTACGAGCAGTACTTC. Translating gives CASSSGLLIAYEQYF.

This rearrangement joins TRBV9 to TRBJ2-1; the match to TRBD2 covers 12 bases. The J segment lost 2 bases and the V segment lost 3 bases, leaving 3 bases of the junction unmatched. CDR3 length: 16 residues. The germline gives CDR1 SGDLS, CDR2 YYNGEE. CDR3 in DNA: TGTGCCAGCAGCGCGTCTAGCGGGGGGGCCTACAATGAGCAGTTCTTC. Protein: CASSASSGGAYNEQFF.

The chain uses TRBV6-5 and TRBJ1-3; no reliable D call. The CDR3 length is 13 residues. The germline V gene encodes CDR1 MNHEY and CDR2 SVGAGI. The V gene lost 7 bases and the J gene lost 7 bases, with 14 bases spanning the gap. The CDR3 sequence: CASTGPPRNTIYF. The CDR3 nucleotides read TGTGCCAGCACCGGTCCTCCGAGGAACACCATATATTTT.

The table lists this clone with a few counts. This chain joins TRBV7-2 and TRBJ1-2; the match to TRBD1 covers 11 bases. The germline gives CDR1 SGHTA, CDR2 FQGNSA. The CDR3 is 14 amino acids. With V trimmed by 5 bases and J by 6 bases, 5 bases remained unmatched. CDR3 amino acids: CASSLVDRGHGYTF. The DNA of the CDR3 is TGTGCCAGCAGCCTCGTGGACAGGGGGCATGGCTACACCTTC. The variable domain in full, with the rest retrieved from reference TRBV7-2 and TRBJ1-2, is GAGVSQSPSNKVTEKGKDVELRCDPISGHTALYWYRQSLGQGLEFLIYFQGNSAPDKSGLPSDRFSAERTGGSVSTLTIQRTQQEDSAVYLCASSLVDRGHGYTFGSGTRLTVV.

The CDR3: CASSLGLAGTSYEQYF. DNA for the CDR3: TGTGCCAGCAGCTTAGGACTAGCGGGAACTTCCTACGAGCAGTACTTC. J is TRBJ2-7 and V is TRBV7-9, with 11 positions matching TRBD2. V dropped 1 base and J dropped 1; count of bases not matched to a gene: 3. The CDR3 is 16 amino acids. The germline V gene encodes CDR1 SEHNR and CDR2 FQNEAQ (reference sequence).

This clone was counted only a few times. CDR3 DNA sequence: TGTGCCAGCAGTGAATCGGGCAGAACCTACGAGCAGTACTTC. Its protein product is CASSESGRTYEQYF. This sequence joins TRBV25-1 and TRBJ2-7; the D is unclear. There are 14 residues in the CDR3. Germline V gene lookup returns CDR1 MGHDK and CDR2 SYGVNS. The germline V and J ends were trimmed by 1 base and 2 bases, with 9 bases remaining between them.

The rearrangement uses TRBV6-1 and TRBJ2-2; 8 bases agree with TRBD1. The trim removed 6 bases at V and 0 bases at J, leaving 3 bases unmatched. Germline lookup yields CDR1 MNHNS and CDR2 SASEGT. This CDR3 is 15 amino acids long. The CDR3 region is CASRRDRTNTGELFF. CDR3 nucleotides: TGTGCCAGCAGGAGGGACAGGACGAACACCGGGGAGCTGTTTTTT.

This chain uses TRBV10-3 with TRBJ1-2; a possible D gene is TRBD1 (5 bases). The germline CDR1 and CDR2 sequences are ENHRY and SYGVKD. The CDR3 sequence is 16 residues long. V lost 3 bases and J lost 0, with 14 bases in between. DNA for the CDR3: TGTGCCATCAGTGACAGGGCCGCTTTGGCTAACTATGGCTACACCTTC. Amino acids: CAISDRAALANYGYTF.

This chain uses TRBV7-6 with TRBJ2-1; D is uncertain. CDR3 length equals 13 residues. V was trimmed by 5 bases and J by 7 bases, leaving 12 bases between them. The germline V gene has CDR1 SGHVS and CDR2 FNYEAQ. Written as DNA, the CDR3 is TGTGCCAGCAGCAGGGCCTCAGTTAATGAGCAGTTCTTC. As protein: CASSRASVNEQFF.

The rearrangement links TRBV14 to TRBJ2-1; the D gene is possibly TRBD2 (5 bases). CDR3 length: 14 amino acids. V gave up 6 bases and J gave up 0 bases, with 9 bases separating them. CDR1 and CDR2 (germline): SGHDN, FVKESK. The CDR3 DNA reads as TGTGCCAGCAGACTCAGCGGCTCCTACAATGAGCAGTTCTTC. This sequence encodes CASRLSGSYNEQFF.

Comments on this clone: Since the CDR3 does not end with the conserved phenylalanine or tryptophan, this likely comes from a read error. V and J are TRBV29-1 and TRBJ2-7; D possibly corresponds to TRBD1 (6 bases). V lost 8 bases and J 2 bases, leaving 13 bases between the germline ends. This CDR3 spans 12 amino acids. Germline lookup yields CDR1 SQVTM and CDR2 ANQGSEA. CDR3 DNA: TGCAGCACAAAACAGGGTGCCTACGAGCAGTACCTC. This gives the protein CSTKQGAYEQYL.

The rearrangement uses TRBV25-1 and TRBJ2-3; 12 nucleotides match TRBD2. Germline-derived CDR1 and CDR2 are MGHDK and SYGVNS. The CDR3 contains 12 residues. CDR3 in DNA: TGTGGGACTAGCGGGATGAGGAATACGCAGTATTTT. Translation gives CGTSGMRNTQYF.

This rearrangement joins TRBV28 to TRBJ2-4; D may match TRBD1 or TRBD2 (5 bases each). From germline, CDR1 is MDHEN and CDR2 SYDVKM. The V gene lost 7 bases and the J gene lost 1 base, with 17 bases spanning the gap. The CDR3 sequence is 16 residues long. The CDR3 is CASTSQGPRAKNIQYF. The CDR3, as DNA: TGTGCCAGCACTTCTCAGGGACCCAGGGCCAAAAACATTCAGTACTTC.